A selection of T cell receptor beta chains follows, all from one sample in a study of graft-versus-host responses after intestinal transplantation. Sequencing used immunoSEQ multiplex PCR; TCRdb keeps in-frame clones, though not all of them. In the table there are about 45,000 clones, 75% to 95% of which are singletons. Source: PBMCs, taken 524 days after transplant. These receptors came from a human patient who received an intestinal transplant, so some T cells may come from the graft donor. The CDR3 runs from the conserved cysteine through the conserved F or W. D genes are given only for firm matches.

j_gene,v_gene,d_gene,CDR3aa,CDR3nt
TRBJ2-2,TRBV6-5,TRBD2,CASSYSPSGNTGELFF,TGTGCCAGCAGTTACTCGCCTAGCGGAAACACCGGGGAGCTGTTTTTT
TRBJ2-7,TRBV10-3,-,CAISDGGILSYEQYF,TGTGCCATCAGTGATGGGGGGATCCTATCCTACGAGCAGTACTTC
TRBJ2-5,TRBV5-1,TRBD1,CASSLTGTGQETQYF,TGCGCCAGCAGCTTGACCGGGACAGGCCAAGAGACCCAGTACTTC
TRBJ2-7,TRBV6-1,TRBD1,CASSEKRQGVGEQYF,TGTGCCAGCAGTGAAAAGAGGCAGGGGGTCGGCGAGCAGTACTTC
TRBJ2-3,TRBV5-1,TRBD2,CASRGLAGVDTQYF,TGCGCCAGCAGGGGACTAGCGGGAGTGGATACGCAGTATTTT
TRBJ2-1,TRBV4-2,TRBD2,CASSQGRTSGDNNEQFF,TGTGCCAGCAGCCAAGGACGGACTAGCGGGGACAACAATGAGCAGTTCTTC
TRBJ1-2,TRBV28,-,CASSPSRLYGYTF,TGTGCCAGCAGCCCCTCCAGACTATATGGCTACACCTTC
TRBJ2-7,TRBV5-3,TRBD1,CASNKGQGVYEQYF,TGTGCCAGCAACAAAGGACAGGGCGTCTACGAGCAGTACTTC
TRBJ2-7,TRBV28,-,CASRDTPSYEQYF,TGTGCCAGCCGGGACACCCCCTCCTACGAGCAGTACTTC
TRBJ1-5,TRBV19,-,CASSSLTGLNQPQHF,TGTGCCAGTAGTTCCCTGACAGGCCTTAATCAGCCCCAGCATTTT
TRBJ2-7,TRBV28,TRBD1,CASSFPDRGQGSYEQYF,TGTGCCAGCAGTTTTCCCGACCGGGGACAGGGGTCATACGAGCAGTACTTC
TRBJ2-7,TRBV9,-,CASSEGVGSYEQYF,TGTGCCAGCAGCGAGGGGGTCGGCTCCTACGAGCAGTACTTC
TRBJ2-1,TRBV28,-,CASSPSLDGSSYNEQFF,TGTGCCAGCAGTCCCTCCCTGGACGGTAGCTCCTACAATGAGCAGTTCTTC
TRBJ1-3,TRBV6-1,-,CASSEGGGGNTIYF,TGTGCCAGCAGTGAAGGGGGCGGTGGAAACACCATATATTTT
TRBJ1-5,TRBV27,-,CASSFGNQPQHF,TGTGCCAGCAGTTTTGGCAATCAGCCCCAGCATTTT
TRBJ2-7,TRBV9,-,CASSVGSGPYEQYF,TGTGCCAGCAGCGTTGGTAGCGGTCCCTACGAGCAGTACTTC
TRBJ2-6,TRBV7-9,TRBD2,CASSRTSGTISGANVLTF,TGTGCCAGCAGCCGGACTAGCGGGACGATCTCTGGGGCCAACGTCCTGACTTTC